One T cell receptor (beta chain) is described in this entry. In the original processing: Reference gene primer amplification gave estimated nucleated cell counts. The protocol was immunoSEQ multiplex PCR, while the TCRdb copy is restricted to in-frame clones and leaves out a portion. The V and J calls and clone size were taken over from that table, and D and trimming were inferred from the DNA. The data contain more than 95,000 clones, around four fifths of them singletons. The data are from a study of blood T cell repertoires in COVID-19. Study summary: The United States, Italy and Spain supplied acute and convalescent COVID-19 samples. The cDNA or gDNA used as material had been derived from T cells, B-cell-depleted T cells, or PBMCs.

Germline assignment: CDR1 SNHLY and CDR2 FYNNEI. Trimming removed 1 base at V and 3 bases at J, with 9 bases between. This CDR3 is 14 amino acids long. The TCR comes from a man aged 30 to 39 with acute or convalescent COVID-19. Sequencing was carried out using peripheral blood. J is TRBJ1-2 and V is TRBV2, with D perhaps TRBD1 (6 bases). DNA of the CDR3: TGTGCCAGCAGTGAAGGGCAGGGGTACTATGGCTACACCTTC. This translates into CASSEGQGYYGYTF.